A selection of T cell receptor beta chains follows, all from one sample in a study of blood T cells in healthy people across ages. TCRdb processed the 5' RACE reads anew with MiXCR; each CDR3 protein has one entry. The sample lists 700,000 to 900,000 distinct CDR3 sequences; around 24% were seen once. This sample also belongs to another study, concerning T cells of mothers and their children.

Sequenced material: blood. These receptors were obtained from a boy aged 10-17 years in good health. Each CDR3 is given with its conserved first and last residue. The D gene is left open where the match is weak. Not all rows give a size; the values are once, few, many and, for expanded clones, a class.

d_gene	abundance	v_gene	j_gene	CDR3aa	CDR3nt
TRBD1	-	TRBV6-5	TRBJ2-4	CASSTTTGKAKNIQYF	TGTGCCAGCAGCACCACGACAGGGAAGGCCAAAAACATTCAGTACTTC
-	-	TRBV29-1	TRBJ2-3	CSVDGAKAQYF	TGCAGCGTTGATGGGGCCAAGGCGCAGTATTTT
TRBD1	few	TRBV12-3/TRBV12-4	TRBJ1-4	CASSARDRQREKLFF	TGTGCCAGCAGTGCCCGGGACAGGCAAAGGGAAAAACTGTTTTTT
TRBD1	-	TRBV2	TRBJ1-4	CASSMGQGNEKLFF	TGTGCCAGCAGTATGGGACAGGGGAATGAAAAACTGTTTTTT
TRBD1	-	TRBV30	TRBJ2-6	CAWRGQYSGANVLTF	TGTGCCTGGAGGGGACAGTACTCTGGGGCCAACGTCCTGACTTTC
-	few	TRBV5-1	TRBJ2-3	CASSYPPGWDTDTQYF	TGCGCCAGCAGCTACCCTCCAGGGTGGGACACAGATACGCAGTATTTT
-	few	TRBV3-1	TRBJ1-2	CASSQDQGGYTF	TGTGCCAGCAGCCAAGACCAGGGCGGCTACACCTTC
TRBD1	-	TRBV19	TRBJ1-2	CASSAPGTAYGYTF	TGTGCCAGTAGTGCCCCCGGGACAGCCTATGGCTACACCTTC
TRBD1	-	TRBV7-3	TRBJ1-4	CASSPGQGAYEKLFF	TGTGCCAGCAGCCCCGGGCAGGGGGCGTATGAAAAACTGTTTTTT
-	-	TRBV3-1	TRBJ2-1	CASRRAPDEMNEQFF	TGTGCCAGCAGACGTGCCCCGGACGAGATGAATGAGCAGTTCTTC
TRBD2	-	TRBV7-7	TRBJ2-5	CASSLSLAGASVTQYF	TGTGCCAGCAGCTTAAGCCTAGCGGGGGCAAGTGTGACCCAGTACTTC
TRBD1	-	TRBV7-9	TRBJ1-1	CASSGPGQGYHFF	TGTGCCAGCAGCGGTCCAGGACAGGGGTATCATTTCTTT
-	-	TRBV28	TRBJ2-7	CASNPPSSYEQYF	TGTGCCAGCAATCCGCCTAGCTCCTACGAGCAGTACTTC
-	few	TRBV3-1	TRBJ1-5	CASSPTRGDQPQHF	TGTGCCAGCAGCCCTACCCGGGGCGATCAGCCCCAGCATTTT
-	-	TRBV11-1	TRBJ2-2	CASSTPRGTGELFF	TGTGCCAGCAGCACTCCCAGGGGAACCGGGGAGCTGTTTTTT
-	few	TRBV7-4	TRBJ2-3	CASRPLRGADTQYF	TGTGCCAGCAGACCCCTGCGGGGCGCAGATACGCAGTATTTT
TRBD1	-	TRBV18	TRBJ1-1	CASSLSDPGTGARAFF	TGTGCCAGCTCACTATCCGATCCCGGGACAGGGGCGAGGGCTTTCTTT
-	-	TRBV6-2/TRBV6-3	TRBJ2-1	CASSYGGDWSSYNEQFF	TGTGCCAGCAGTTACGGTGGGGATTGGAGCTCCTACAATGAGCAGTTCTTC
TRBD1	few	TRBV4-1	TRBJ2-7	CASSQMGQGDREQYF	TGCGCCAGCAGCCAGATGGGACAGGGGGATCGTGAGCAGTACTTC
-	-	TRBV21-1	TRBJ2-1	CASSKGYNEQFF	TGTGCCAGCAGCAAAGGATACAATGAGCAGTTCTTC
TRBD2	-	TRBV28	TRBJ2-1	CASSFLAGVGNEQFF	TGTGCCAGCAGTTTTCTAGCGGGGGTGGGCAATGAGCAGTTCTTC
-	-	TRBV4-1	TRBJ2-1	CASSQDDRRFF	TGCGCCAGCAGCCAAGATGACAGAAGGTTCTTC
TRBD1	-	TRBV10-3	TRBJ1-1	CAISEGDSRNTEAFF	TGTGCCATCAGTGAGGGGGACAGCCGGAACACTGAAGCTTTCTTT
-	-	TRBV12-3/TRBV12-4	TRBJ1-5	CASSLGDVGNQPQHF	TGTGCCAGCAGTTTGGGGGACGTGGGCAATCAGCCCCAGCATTTT
-	few	TRBV27	TRBJ2-7	CASSLAPFLDEQYF	TGTGCCAGCAGTTTAGCCCCGTTTCTGGACGAGCAGTACTTC
-	many	TRBV15	TRBJ1-4	CATSSLEKLFF	TGTGCCACCAGTAGTCTCGAAAAACTGTTTTTT
-	-	TRBV9	TRBJ2-4	CASSVSGAGKNIQYF	TGTGCCAGCAGCGTATCCGGGGCGGGAAAAAACATTCAGTACTTC
TRBD2	many	TRBV20-1	TRBJ2-5	CSAISGRETQYF	TGCAGTGCCATTAGCGGGCGGGAGACCCAGTACTTC
-	few	TRBV3-1	TRBJ1-2	CASSQDRTGKGYGYTF	TGTGCCAGCAGTCAAGATCGCACAGGGAAAGGGTATGGCTACACCTTC